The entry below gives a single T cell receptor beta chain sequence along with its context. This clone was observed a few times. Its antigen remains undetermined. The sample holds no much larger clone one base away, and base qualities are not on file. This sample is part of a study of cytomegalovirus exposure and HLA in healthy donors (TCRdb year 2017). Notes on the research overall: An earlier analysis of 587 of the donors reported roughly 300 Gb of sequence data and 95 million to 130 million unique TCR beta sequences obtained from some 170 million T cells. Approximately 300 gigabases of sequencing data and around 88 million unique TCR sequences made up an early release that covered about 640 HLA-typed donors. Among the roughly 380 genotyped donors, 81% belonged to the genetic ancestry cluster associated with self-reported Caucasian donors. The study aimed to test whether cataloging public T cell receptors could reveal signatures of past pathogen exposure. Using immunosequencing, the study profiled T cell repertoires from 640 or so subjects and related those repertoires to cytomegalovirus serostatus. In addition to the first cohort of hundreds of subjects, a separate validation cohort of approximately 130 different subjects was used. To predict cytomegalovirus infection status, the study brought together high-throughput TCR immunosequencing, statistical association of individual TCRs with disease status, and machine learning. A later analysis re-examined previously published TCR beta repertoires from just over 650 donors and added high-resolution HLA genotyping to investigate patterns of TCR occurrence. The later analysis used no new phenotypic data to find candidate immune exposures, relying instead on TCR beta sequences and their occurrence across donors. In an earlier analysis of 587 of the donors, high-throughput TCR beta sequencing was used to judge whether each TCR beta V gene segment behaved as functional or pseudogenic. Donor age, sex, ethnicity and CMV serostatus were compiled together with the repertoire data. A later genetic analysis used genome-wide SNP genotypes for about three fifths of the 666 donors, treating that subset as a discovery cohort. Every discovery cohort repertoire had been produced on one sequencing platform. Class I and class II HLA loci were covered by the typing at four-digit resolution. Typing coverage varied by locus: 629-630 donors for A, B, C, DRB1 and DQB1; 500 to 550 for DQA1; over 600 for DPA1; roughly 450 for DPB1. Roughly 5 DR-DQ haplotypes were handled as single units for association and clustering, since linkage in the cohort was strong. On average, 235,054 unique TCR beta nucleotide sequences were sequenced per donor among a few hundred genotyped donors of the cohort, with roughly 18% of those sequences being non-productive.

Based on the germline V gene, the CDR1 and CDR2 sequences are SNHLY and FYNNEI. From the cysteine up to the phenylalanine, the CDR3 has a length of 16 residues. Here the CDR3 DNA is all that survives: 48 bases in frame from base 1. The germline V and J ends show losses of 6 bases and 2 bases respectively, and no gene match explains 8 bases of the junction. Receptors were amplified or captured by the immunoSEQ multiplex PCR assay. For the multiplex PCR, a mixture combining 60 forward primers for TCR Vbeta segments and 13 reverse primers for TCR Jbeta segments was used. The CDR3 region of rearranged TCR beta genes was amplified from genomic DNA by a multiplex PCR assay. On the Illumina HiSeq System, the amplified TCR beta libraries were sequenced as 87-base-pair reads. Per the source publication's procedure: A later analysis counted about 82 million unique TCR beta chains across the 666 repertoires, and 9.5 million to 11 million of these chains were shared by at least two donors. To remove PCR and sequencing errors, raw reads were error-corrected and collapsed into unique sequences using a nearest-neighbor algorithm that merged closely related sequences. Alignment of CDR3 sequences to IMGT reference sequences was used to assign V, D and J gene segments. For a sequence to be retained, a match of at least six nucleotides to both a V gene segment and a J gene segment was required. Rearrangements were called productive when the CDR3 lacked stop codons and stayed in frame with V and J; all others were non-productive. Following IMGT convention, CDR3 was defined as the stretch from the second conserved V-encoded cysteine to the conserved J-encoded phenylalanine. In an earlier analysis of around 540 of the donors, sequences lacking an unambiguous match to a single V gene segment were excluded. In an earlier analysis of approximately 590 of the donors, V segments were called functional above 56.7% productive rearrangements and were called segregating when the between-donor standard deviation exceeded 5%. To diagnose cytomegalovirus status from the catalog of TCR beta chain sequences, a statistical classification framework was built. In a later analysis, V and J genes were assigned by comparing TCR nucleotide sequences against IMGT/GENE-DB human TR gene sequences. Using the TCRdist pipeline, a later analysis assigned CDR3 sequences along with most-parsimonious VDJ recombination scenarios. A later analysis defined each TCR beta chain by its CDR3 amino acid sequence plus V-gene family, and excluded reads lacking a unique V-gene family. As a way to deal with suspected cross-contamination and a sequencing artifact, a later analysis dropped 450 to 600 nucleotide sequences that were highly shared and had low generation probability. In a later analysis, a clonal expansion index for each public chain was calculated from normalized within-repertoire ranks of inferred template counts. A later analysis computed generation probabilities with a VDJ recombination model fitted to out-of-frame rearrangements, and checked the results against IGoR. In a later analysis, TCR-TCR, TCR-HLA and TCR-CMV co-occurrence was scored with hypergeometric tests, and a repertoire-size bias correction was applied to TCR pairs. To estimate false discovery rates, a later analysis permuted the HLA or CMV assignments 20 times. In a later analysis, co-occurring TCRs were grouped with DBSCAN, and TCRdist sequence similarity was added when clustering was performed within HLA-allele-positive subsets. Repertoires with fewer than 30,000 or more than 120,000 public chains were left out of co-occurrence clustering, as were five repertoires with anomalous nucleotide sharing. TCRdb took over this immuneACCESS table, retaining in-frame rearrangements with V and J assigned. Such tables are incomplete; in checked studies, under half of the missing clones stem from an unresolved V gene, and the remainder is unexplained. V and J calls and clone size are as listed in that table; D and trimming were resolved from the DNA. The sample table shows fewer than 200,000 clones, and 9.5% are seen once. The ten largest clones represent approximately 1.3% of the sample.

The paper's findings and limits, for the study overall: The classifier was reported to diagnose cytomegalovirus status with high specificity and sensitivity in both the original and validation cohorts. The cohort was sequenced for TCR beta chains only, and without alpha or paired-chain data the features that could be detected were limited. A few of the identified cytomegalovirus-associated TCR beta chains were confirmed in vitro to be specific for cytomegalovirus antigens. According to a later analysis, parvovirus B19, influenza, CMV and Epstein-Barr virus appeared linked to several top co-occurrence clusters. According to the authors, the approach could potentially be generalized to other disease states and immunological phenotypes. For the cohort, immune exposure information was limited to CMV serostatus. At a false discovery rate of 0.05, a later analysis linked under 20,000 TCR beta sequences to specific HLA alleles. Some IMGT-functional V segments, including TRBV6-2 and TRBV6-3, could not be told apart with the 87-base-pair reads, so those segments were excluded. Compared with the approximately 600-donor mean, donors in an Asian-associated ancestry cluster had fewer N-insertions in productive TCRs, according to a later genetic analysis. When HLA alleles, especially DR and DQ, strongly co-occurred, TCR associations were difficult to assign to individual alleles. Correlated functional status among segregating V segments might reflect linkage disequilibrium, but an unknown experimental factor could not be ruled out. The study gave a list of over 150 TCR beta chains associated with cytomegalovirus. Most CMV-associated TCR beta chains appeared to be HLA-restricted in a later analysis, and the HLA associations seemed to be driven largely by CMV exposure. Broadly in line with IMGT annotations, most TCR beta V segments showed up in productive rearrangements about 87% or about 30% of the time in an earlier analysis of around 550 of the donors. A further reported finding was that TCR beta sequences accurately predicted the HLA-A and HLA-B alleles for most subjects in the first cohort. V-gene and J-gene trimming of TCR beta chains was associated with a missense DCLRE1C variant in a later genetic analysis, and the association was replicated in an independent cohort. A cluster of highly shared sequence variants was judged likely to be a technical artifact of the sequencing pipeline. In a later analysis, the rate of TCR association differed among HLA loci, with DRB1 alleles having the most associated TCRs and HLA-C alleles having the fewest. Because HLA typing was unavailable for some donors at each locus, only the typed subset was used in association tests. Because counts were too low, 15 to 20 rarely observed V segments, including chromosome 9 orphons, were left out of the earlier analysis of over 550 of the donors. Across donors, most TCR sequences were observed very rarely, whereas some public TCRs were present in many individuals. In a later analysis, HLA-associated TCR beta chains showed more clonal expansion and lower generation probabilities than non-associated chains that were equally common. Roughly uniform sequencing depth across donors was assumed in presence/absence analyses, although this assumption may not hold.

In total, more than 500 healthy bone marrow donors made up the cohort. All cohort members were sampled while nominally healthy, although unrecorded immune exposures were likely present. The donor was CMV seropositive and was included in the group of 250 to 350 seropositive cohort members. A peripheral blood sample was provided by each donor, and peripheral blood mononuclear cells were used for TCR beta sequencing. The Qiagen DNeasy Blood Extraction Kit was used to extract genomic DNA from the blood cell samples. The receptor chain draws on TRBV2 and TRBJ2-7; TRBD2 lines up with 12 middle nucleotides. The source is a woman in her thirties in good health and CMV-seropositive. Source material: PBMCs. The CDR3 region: CASRMTSGRGAYEQYF. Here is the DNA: TGTGCCAGCAGAATGACTAGCGGGAGAGGCGCCTACGAGCAGTACTTC.